What follows are 21 T cell receptor beta chains derived from one specimen sequenced in a study of blood T cell repertoires in COVID-19. Sequenced by immunoSEQ multiplex PCR; TCRdb stores in-frame clones only, minus some. The sample lists hundreds of thousands of clones, 70% to 90% occurring once. Sequencing was done on a sample of PBMCs or T cells enriched from blood (not recorded which). These receptors came from a middle-aged woman with acute COVID-19.

This CDR3 reads CASSQGGLDTEAFF. The CDR3 coding sequence is TGCGCCAGCAGCCAGGGGGGGCTGGACACTGAAGCTTTCTTT. The rearrangement links TRBV4-1 to TRBJ1-1; possible D gene TRBD1, 6 bases. Germline lookup yields CDR1 MGHRA and CDR2 YSYEKL. V lost 3 bases, J lost 3 bases, and 11 bases lay in between. This CDR3 has 14 residues.

The V and J genes are TRBV13 and TRBJ2-7; 7 bases are a match to TRBD1. Germline CDR1 reads PRHDT; CDR2 reads FYEKMQ (reference sequence). V trimming: 2 bases; J trimming: 2 bases; junction bases outside the gene matches: 3. CDR3 length: 14 residues. The CDR3 here is CASSLRQGTYEQYF. The CDR3 bases are TGTGCCAGCAGCTTACGACAGGGAACCTACGAGCAGTACTTC.

The rearrangement uses TRBV30 and TRBJ2-2, with TRBD1 as a possible D gene (6 bases). Germline lookup yields CDR1 GTSNPN and CDR2 SVGIG (reference sequence). V shed 5 bases and J shed 6 bases, with 19 bases lying between them. The CDR3 is 15 residues long. This CDR3 is CAWARGFSGAGELFF. The CDR3, as DNA: TGTGCCTGGGCCAGGGGCTTCAGCGGCGCCGGGGAGCTGTTTTTT.

This chain connects TRBV18 to TRBJ1-5, with TRBD1 matching 11 bases. This CDR3 has 15 amino acids. The ends lost 4 bases at V and 6 bases at J; junction bases unmatched: 5. CDR1 KGHSH and CDR2 LQKENI come from the germline V gene. In DNA form, the CDR3 reads TGTGCCAGCTCACTAGGGACAGGGGGATCTCAGCCCCAGCATTTT. Its translation: CASSLGTGGSQPQHF.

The V call is TRBV5-1, the J call TRBJ1-6, with 7 bases matching TRBD1. With 5 bases clipped from V and 0 bases from J, the junction kept 2 bases outside the gene matches. This CDR3 region has 15 residues. CDR1 SGHRS and CDR2 YFSETQ come from the germline V gene. In nucleotides, the CDR3 is TGCGCCAGCAGAAGGGACAGCTCCTATAATTCACCCCTCCACTTT. Residues: CASRRDSSYNSPLHF.

The V gene is TRBV30, the J gene TRBJ1-1; D gene uncertain. CDR1 is GTSNPN and CDR2 is SVGIG in the germline V gene (reference sequence). V lost 3 bases, J lost 2 bases, and 13 bases lay in between. This CDR3 contains 14 residues. The CDR3 DNA follows: TGTGCCTGGAGGTGGACTGGGCCTAACACTGAAGCTTTCTTT. Translating gives CAWRWTGPNTEAFF. Using reference TRBV30 and TRBJ1-1 for the parts outside the CDR3, the full variable domain is SQTIHQWPATLVQPVGSPLSLECTVEGTSNPNLYWYRQAAGRGLQLLFYSVGIGQISSEVPQNLSASRPQDRQFILSSKKLLLSDSGFYLCAWRWTGPNTEAFFGQGTRLTVV.

The rearrangement links TRBV19 to TRBJ2-6; D is uncertain. V was trimmed by 5 bases and J by 0 bases, leaving 8 bases between them. There are 15 residues in the CDR3. Germline CDR1 LNHDA, CDR2 SQIVND (reference sequence). CDR3 in amino acids: CASSFGGSGANVLTF. For the CDR3, the DNA is TGTGCCAGTAGTTTTGGCGGCTCTGGGGCCAACGTCCTGACTTTC.

This sequence joins TRBV28 and TRBJ2-3; D might be TRBD2 (5 bases). The CDR3 is 15 residues long. V gave up 5 bases and J gave up 0 bases, with 12 bases separating them. The V gene's germline CDR1 is MDHEN and CDR2 SYDVKM. The CDR3 reads CASSRKRISTDTQYF. In DNA, the CDR3 is TGTGCCAGCAGTCGGAAGCGGATTAGCACAGATACGCAGTATTTT.

The rearrangement joins TRBV6-1 to TRBJ2-4; TRBD2 matches at 9 bases. This CDR3 comprises 14 residues. CDR1 and CDR2 (germline): MNHNS, SASEGT. V lost 3 bases and J lost 6; bases outside the gene matches: 3. The CDR3 spells CASSETSGLNIQYF. In nucleotides, the CDR3 is TGTGCCAGCAGTGAGACTAGCGGCCTAAACATTCAGTACTTC.

The chain uses TRBV9 and TRBJ1-3; D call uncertain. CDR3 size: 15 residues. The germline V gene has CDR1 SGDLS and CDR2 YYNGEE. Trimming took off 4 bases at V and 0 bases at J, with 11 bases between the two ends. CDR3 DNA sequence: TGTGCCAGCAGCCACGGGGAACTCTCTGGAAACACCATATATTTT. This codes for CASSHGELSGNTIYF. Complete variable domain (other parts from reference TRBV9 and TRBJ1-3): DSGVTQTPKHLITATGQRVTLRCSPRSGDLSVYWYQQSLDQGLQFLIQYYNGEERAKGNILERFSAQQFPDLHSELNLSSLELGDSALYFCASSHGELSGNTIYFGEGSWLTVV.

The V and J genes are TRBV28 and TRBJ1-2; unclear D gene. The length of the CDR3 is 14 residues. Looked up from germline, CDR1 is MDHEN and CDR2 is SYDVKM. Trimming took off 8 bases at V and 5 bases at J, with 18 bases between the two ends. The CDR3 sequence is CASRRRGLGYGYTF. CDR3 bases: TGTGCCAGCCGCCGCCGGGGATTGGGTTATGGCTACACCTTC.

This clone occurred once. The rearrangement joins TRBV2 to TRBJ1-1; 7 bases are a match to TRBD1. CDR1 and CDR2 (germline): SNHLY, FYNNEI. After removal of 6 bases from V and 6 bases from J, the junction contained 4 bases not matched to a gene. The CDR3 is 12 amino acids. The DNA of the CDR3 is TGTGCCAGCAGAACAGGGGAACCTGAAGCTTTCTTT. This codes for CASRTGEPEAFF.

The V gene is TRBV29-1, the J gene TRBJ2-2; 9 bases are shared with TRBD2. CDR3 length: 14 residues. Unmatched junction bases numbered 6, after V lost 5 bases and J lost 5 bases. The V gene's germline CDR1 is SQVTM and CDR2 ANQGSEA. The DNA of the CDR3 is TGCAGCGTTTTAGCGGGAGAGGGAACCGGGGAGCTGTTTTTT. It translates to CSVLAGEGTGELFF.

V is TRBV19 and J is TRBJ2-5; TRBD2 aligns across 9 bases. CDR3 length: 15 amino acids. J gave up 4 bases and V 3 bases, and 6 bases lay outside the gene matches. CDR1 and CDR2 (germline): LNHDA, SQIVND (reference sequence). The CDR3 DNA follows: TGTGCCAGTAGTATCGGCGGGAGGGTTACAGAGACCCAGTACTTC. This sequence encodes CASSIGGRVTETQYF.

The rearrangement uses TRBV28 and TRBJ1-6, with D possibly being TRBD1 (5 bases). This CDR3 is built from 15 residues. Germline V gene data show CDR1 as MDHEN and CDR2 as SYDVKM. V dropped 10 bases and J dropped 6 bases, with 19 bases sitting between them. CDR3 coding DNA: TGTGCCACCCTCCGGGGGGGACCTTTTAATTCACCCCTCCACTTT. Translating it yields CATLRGGPFNSPLHF.

This sequence joins TRBV7-9 and TRBJ2-3; TRBD2 matches at 9 bases. J lost 6 bases, V lost 6 bases, and 7 bases had no gene match. This CDR3 is 14 amino acids long. CDR1 and CDR2 from the germline V gene are SEHNR and FQNEAQ (reference sequence). CDR3 protein: CASRVGREGDTQYF. The CDR3 DNA reads as TGTGCCAGCAGGGTCGGGCGGGAGGGTGATACGCAGTATTTT.

The rearrangement joins TRBV3-1 (or the pseudogene TRBV3-2) to TRBJ2-4; 10 bases align to TRBD1. CDR1 and CDR2 from the germline V gene are LGHDT and YNNKEL (reference sequence). The CDR3 has 15 residues. V lost 4 bases to trimming and J lost 6 bases; unmatched junction nucleotides: 6. This chain's CDR3 is CASSPRGTGANIQYF. CDR3 sequence (DNA): TGTGCCAGCAGCCCGAGGGGGACAGGGGCAAACATTCAGTACTTC.

CDR3 residues: CASSPNEGTYEQYF. The DNA of the CDR3 is TGTGCCAGCTCACCAAATGAGGGAACCTACGAGCAGTACTTC. The V call is TRBV18, the J call TRBJ2-7; a possible D gene is TRBD2 (5 bases). V lost 2 bases to trimming and J lost 2 bases, with 10 bases between them. The CDR3 runs to 14 residues. The germline V gene encodes CDR1 KGHSH and CDR2 LQKENI.

This chain links TRBV19 with TRBJ1-4, with D tentatively TRBD1 (5 bases). The CDR3 covers 17 residues. Trimming removed 5 bases at V and 5 bases at J, with 21 bases between. Germline values: CDR1 LNHDA, CDR2 SQIVND (reference sequence). The CDR3 DNA follows: TGTGCCAGTAGTTTAGCCATCTGGGGGGTGGGGAATGAAAAACTGTTTTTT. Translating it yields CASSLAIWGVGNEKLFF.

This clone has only one observation. The chain links TRBV14 to TRBJ2-1, with TRBD2 matching 8 bases. V lost 2 bases, J lost 4 bases, and 7 bases stayed unmatched. The CDR3 covers 16 residues. Looked up from germline, CDR1 is SGHDN and CDR2 is FVKESK. The DNA for the CDR3 is TGTGCCAGCAGCCAACCGGGAGGGGGTTGGTACAATGAGCAGTTCTTC. Protein sequence: CASSQPGGGWYNEQFF.

The chain carries TRBV7-9 and TRBJ2-1, with 11 bases matching TRBD2. This CDR3 has 15 residues. Germline assignment: CDR1 SEHNR and CDR2 FQNEAQ (reference sequence). V lost 5 bases and J lost 6; bases outside the gene matches: 6. The CDR3 region has the DNA TGTGCCAGCAGCACGACTAGCGGGACTGGCAATGAGCAGTTCTTC. Translated, it gives CASSTTSGTGNEQFF.